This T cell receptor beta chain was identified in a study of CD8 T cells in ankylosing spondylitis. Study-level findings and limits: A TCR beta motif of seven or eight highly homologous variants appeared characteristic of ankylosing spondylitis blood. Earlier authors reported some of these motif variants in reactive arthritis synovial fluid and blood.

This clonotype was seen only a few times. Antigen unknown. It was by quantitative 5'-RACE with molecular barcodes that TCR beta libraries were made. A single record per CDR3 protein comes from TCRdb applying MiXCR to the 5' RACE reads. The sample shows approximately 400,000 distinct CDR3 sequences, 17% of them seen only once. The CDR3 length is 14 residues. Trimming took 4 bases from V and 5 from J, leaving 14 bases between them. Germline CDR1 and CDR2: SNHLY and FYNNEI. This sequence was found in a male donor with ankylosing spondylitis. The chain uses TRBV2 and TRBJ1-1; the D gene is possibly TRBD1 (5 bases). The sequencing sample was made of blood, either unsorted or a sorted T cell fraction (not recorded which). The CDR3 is CASSAGRSWTEAFF. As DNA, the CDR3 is TGTGCCAGCAGTGCGGGACGGTCATGGACTGAAGCTTTCTTT.